This T cell receptor beta chain derives from a study of blood T cell repertoires in COVID-19. The J segment lost 4 bases and the V segment lost 11 bases, leaving 6 bases of the junction unmatched. Germline V gives CDR1 SGHTA, CDR2 FQGTGA. The CDR3 consists of 13 residues. The repertoire was sequenced with immunoSEQ multiplex PCR; TCRdb's copy has only in-frame clones and lacks some. The data hold fewer than 500,000 clones, with about 90% observed a single time. The clonotype was recovered from a man aged 30-40 years who had recovered from COVID-19. The chain has TRBV7-3 and TRBJ1-3; 9 nucleotides agree with TRBD1. Sequenced material: PBMCs or T cells enriched from blood (not recorded which). The CDR3, as DNA: TGTGCCGGACAGGGGCGTGGAGGAAACACCATATATTTT. Protein: CAGQGRGGNTIYF.